This T cell receptor (beta chain) was sequenced in a study of response to subunit inactivated influenza vaccine. Findings and caveats of the study: Each seasonal flu vaccination may recruit only limited new T cells, authors suggested.

TCRdb recomputed calls from the RT-PCR reads with MiXCR, one row per CDR3 protein. The data hold about 780,000 distinct CDR3 sequences, with about a fifth observed a single time. This clonotype has just a few counts. Its antigen is undetermined. This CDR3 contains 15 residues. Germline CDR1 reads SGDLS; CDR2 reads YYNGEE. V shed 0 bases and J shed 0 bases, with 8 bases lying between them. The sequence was obtained from a man aged 50 or older who received an inactivated influenza vaccine. Sequencing was performed on PBMCs from blood, taken roughly 5 days after vaccination. The V gene is TRBV9, the J gene TRBJ2-3; D not resolved. DNA for the CDR3: TGTGCCAGCAGCGTAGATCCTCCTAGCACAGATACGCAGTATTTT. Translated, it gives CASSVDPPSTDTQYF.